This is a list of T cell receptor beta chains from one sample in a study of blood T cell repertoires in COVID-19. Method: immunoSEQ multiplex PCR; TCRdb's copy keeps in-frame clones and lacks some. The top ten hold approximately 6% of the sample, which has 100,000 to 150,000 clones, approximately 74% seen once. Material for sequencing was peripheral blood. These receptors all stem from a man older than 75 with COVID-19, enrolled during active disease. The conserved cysteine and the conserved F or W are not part of the CDR3 here. Each record gives: CDR3 protein, V gene, clone size. The size of a clone is reported for some rows only, either as once, few or many, or as a class for expanded clones.

ASSLGGHTEAF TRBV11-2 .
ASSRGHSGANVLT TRBV11-2 .
ASSRLGGVLQPQH TRBV7-9 .
ASSETGGRQPQH TRBV2 .
SVAGQGFGYT TRBV29-1 .
ASSQDLSGVLGTQY TRBV4-3 .
ASSLTGPGAYNEQF TRBV11-1 few
ASRLTGYGYT TRBV6-5 .
ASSGGTGPTSGNTIY TRBV5-1 .
ASSTSGRETQY TRBV11-1 .
SVDEGRLETQY TRBV29-1 .
ASRRPGLAIDEQF TRBV28 .
ASSPSGPTRTDTQY TRBV3-1/TRBV3-2 .
ATAEGVNTEAF TRBV5-1 .
ASSQVGPPGANVLT TRBV4-3 .
ASSIGAGVSTGELF TRBV19 .
ASSYPGTDTQY TRBV6-5 .
ASSQGISGRTTVYEQY TRBV4-2 .
ASSLPGLAETYNEQF TRBV28 .
ASSSGERGGATDSPLH TRBV5-1 .
ASTPSGGAEETQY TRBV6-5 .
ASSQGLAGKETQY TRBV6-1 .
ASSGGAASTDTQY TRBV28 few
ASSPAYTREFASYEQY TRBV7-9 .
ASSPDRVLYGYT TRBV7-8 once
ASSPSGSSYEQY TRBV18 .
ASSQAGTLGEQY TRBV4-3 .
ASSLRGRGEGSNEQF TRBV5-5 .
ATSRDSLAGYQETQY TRBV15 .
ASSDGSSGNTIY TRBV6-1 .
ATSDSRKGADSPLH TRBV24-1 .
ASSNVGRRDSQF TRBV7-9 .
ASSDYRGSNYEQY TRBV18 .
ASSLGIWDYGYT TRBV28 .
AIGGANYGYT TRBV10-3 .
ASSVGPNGGNNEQF TRBV9 .
ASSLAGGEQY TRBV5-5 few
AISESAGLNYGYT TRBV10-3 .
ASSLADRLDGYT TRBV5-1 .
ASSESIGQPQH TRBV10-1 .
ASSDRGTYEQY TRBV12-3/TRBV12-4 .
ASSFRFGTSASQETQY TRBV28 .
ASMGDRSQNTIY TRBV6-6 .